A single sample is the source of the 17 T cell receptor beta chains below, sequenced in a study of radiation and T cells in renal cell carcinoma. The data were produced by immunoSEQ multiplex PCR, yet TCRdb's version contains in-frame clones alone and is incomplete. The sample shows some 25,000 clones, over 45% of them seen only once. Treatment here: treatment-naive control, cytoreductive nephrectomy. The sequenced sample was tumor tissue, obtained from a patient whose treatment was nephrectomy without radiotherapy. Source of these receptors: a man between 35 and 55 years old with renal cell carcinoma.

The genes are TRBV5-6 and TRBJ2-1, with D tentatively TRBD1 (6 bases). The CDR3 loop spans 17 amino acids. Trimming shortened V by 4 bases and J by 0 bases, and 17 bases separated the two germline ends. The germline gives CDR1 SGHDT, CDR2 YYEEEE. CDR3 loop: CASSRGTVESSYNEQFF. For the CDR3, the DNA is TGTGCCAGCAGCAGGGGGACGGTGGAGAGCTCCTACAATGAGCAGTTCTTC.

DNA for the CDR3: TGTGCCAGTAGTATGCAGGGGGCGAGTGGTACTGAAGCTTTCTTT. Translation gives CASSMQGASGTEAFF. The gene calls are TRBV19 and TRBJ1-1; 8 nucleotides match TRBD1. CDR3 length: 15 amino acids. Looked up from germline, CDR1 is LNHDA and CDR2 is SQIVND (reference sequence). The V and J ends lost 3 bases and 5 bases, in that order; junction bases with no gene match: 8.

The chain combines TRBV5-1 with TRBJ1-5, with 7 nucleotides matching TRBD1. Per germline, CDR1 SGHRS and CDR2 YFSETQ. Trimming cost V 3 bases and J 4 bases; bases outside gene matches: 7. This CDR3 contains 15 residues. Here the CDR3 reads CASSWGQTPNQPQHF. The CDR3 DNA reads as TGCGCCAGCAGCTGGGGACAGACGCCAAATCAGCCCCAGCATTTT.

The chain links TRBV5-5 to TRBJ1-6; 11 bases are a match to TRBD1. The CDR3 covers 16 residues. Losses at the gene ends were 4 bases for V and 8 bases for J; bases not matched to a gene: 8. Germline CDR1 SGHKS, CDR2 YYEKEE (reference sequence). The CDR3 loop reads CASSLPDRGPDSPLHF. The DNA of the CDR3 is TGTGCCAGCAGCCTTCCGGACAGGGGGCCAGATTCACCCCTCCACTTT.

This chain uses TRBV6-1 with TRBJ1-1; 8 bases map to TRBD1. The CDR3 contains 17 residues. Germline assignment: CDR1 MNHNS and CDR2 SASEGT. With 1 base clipped from V and 0 bases from J, the junction kept 7 bases outside the gene matches. The CDR3: CASSEGTGGSMNTEAFF. The CDR3, as DNA: TGTGCCAGCAGTGAAGGTACAGGGGGATCGATGAACACTGAAGCTTTCTTT.

The chain carries TRBV2 and TRBJ2-7; no definite D call. The V end was cut by 6 bases, the J end by 3 bases, with 9 bases between. Germline CDR1 SNHLY, CDR2 FYNNEI. The CDR3 contains 12 residues. CDR3 in amino acids: CASRQALYEQYV. The DNA for the CDR3 is TGTGCCAGCAGGCAGGCCCTCTACGAGCAGTACGTC.

This chain joins TRBV5-1 and TRBJ1-1, with D hard to call. This CDR3 comprises 13 residues. Germline CDR1 reads SGHRS; CDR2 reads YFSETQ. V was clipped by 2 bases and J by 1 base, with 6 bases between them. CDR3 residues: CASSFIGNTEAFF. Written as DNA, the CDR3 is TGCGCCAGCAGCTTTATAGGGAACACTGAAGCTTTCTTT.

This chain uses TRBV7-8 with TRBJ2-3; the D gene is possibly TRBD1 (5 bases). Germline-derived CDR1 and CDR2 are SGHVS and FQNEAQ. The CDR3 runs 14 residues. Deletions cut 1 base from V and 4 bases from J, with 9 bases between. The CDR3 DNA reads as TGTGCCAGCAGCTTAGTACCAGGGTCAGATACGCAGTATTTT. As protein: CASSLVPGSDTQYF.

The chain combines TRBV4-3 with TRBJ1-2; perhaps TRBD1 as D (5 bases). Trimming removed 3 bases at V and 4 bases at J, with 12 bases between. The CDR3 consists of 14 residues. Germline-derived CDR1 and CDR2 are LGHNA and YSLEER. CDR3 sequence (DNA): TGCGCCAGCAGCCAGAGGGACGGAGGCTATGGCTACACCTTC. It specifies CASSQRDGGYGYTF.

In this sample, this clone turned up many times. This rearrangement joins TRBV6-1 to TRBJ1-1, with D possibly being TRBD1 (6 bases). Trimming removed 4 bases from V and 7 bases from J, with 13 bases in between. CDR3 length equals 13 residues. In germline, CDR1 is MNHNS, CDR2 SASEGT. The CDR3 loop reads CASSAIQGGEAFF. The CDR3 DNA is TGTGCCAGCAGTGCTATACAGGGAGGTGAAGCTTTCTTT.

This clone was detected only a few times. The chain carries TRBV19 and TRBJ1-1; D remains ambiguous. The CDR3 spans 15 residues. Trimming took 0 bases from V and 3 from J, leaving 11 bases between them. Germline loops: CDR1 LNHDA, CDR2 SQIVND (reference sequence). The CDR3 loop is CASSIEGRGHTEAFF. DNA for the CDR3: TGTGCCAGTAGTATAGAAGGACGCGGCCACACTGAAGCTTTCTTT.

This sequence joins TRBV5-4 and TRBJ2-7; possibly TRBD2 for D (7 bases). CDR1 and CDR2 from the germline V gene are SGHNT and YYREEE (reference sequence). Trimming cost V 4 bases and J 1 base, with 18 bases left between them. CDR3 length: 16 residues. DNA of the CDR3: TGTGCCAGCAGCCTGGGGGGGCCGGAGGGATCCTACGAGCAGTACTTC. Residues: CASSLGGPEGSYEQYF.

The V gene is TRBV6-6, the J gene TRBJ2-1; 10 bases align to TRBD1. Germline CDR1 and CDR2: MNHNY and SVGAGI (reference sequence). Trimming cost V 2 bases and J 4 bases; bases outside gene matches: 2. The CDR3 contains 15 residues. The CDR3 protein is CASSYGTGDYNEQFF. In DNA form, the CDR3 reads TGTGCCAGCAGTTACGGGACAGGGGATTACAATGAGCAGTTCTTC.

The chain recombines TRBV5-1 with TRBJ2-5; TRBD1 matches 11 bases. In germline, CDR1 is SGHRS, CDR2 YFSETQ. Trimming cost V 0 bases and J 4 bases; bases outside gene matches: 2. The CDR3 extends over 15 amino acids. The CDR3 is CASSLGTGGRETQYF. CDR3 nucleotides: TGCGCCAGCAGCTTGGGGACAGGGGGCCGAGAGACCCAGTACTTC. Supplemented by reference TRBV5-1 and TRBJ2-5, the full variable domain reads KAGVTQTPRYLIKTRGQQVTLSCSPISGHRSVSWYQQTPGQGLQFLFEYFSETQRNKGNFPGRFSGRQFSNSRSEMNVSTLELGDSALYLCASSLGTGGRETQYFGPGTRLLVL.

V usage is TRBV18 and J usage is TRBJ2-3, with TRBD2 matching 13 bases. CDR1 and CDR2 from the germline V gene are KGHSH and LQKENI. There are 17 residues in the CDR3. The V gene end was trimmed by 1 base and the J gene end by 2 bases; junction bases not matched to a gene: 3. CDR3 sequence (DNA): TGTGCCAGCTCACCACGCACTAGCGGGGGGGCCACAGATACGCAGTATTTT. This encodes CASSPRTSGGATDTQYF.

V usage is TRBV6-6 and J usage is TRBJ1-4; TRBD1 aligns across 7 bases. The CDR3 sequence is 15 residues long. Germline V CDR1 and CDR2: MNHNY, SVGAGI (reference sequence). Trimming cost V 6 bases and J 0 bases; bases outside gene matches: 4. The CDR3 sequence: CASSRTGATNEKLFF. CDR3 nucleotide sequence: TGTGCCAGCAGCCGGACAGGCGCAACTAATGAAAAACTGTTTTTT.

V usage is TRBV27 and J usage is TRBJ1-1; D gene ambiguous. The CDR3 runs to 15 residues. The V and J ends lost 2 bases and 5 bases respectively, with 15 bases between them. Germline lookup yields CDR1 MNHEY and CDR2 SMNVEV (reference sequence). CDR3 DNA: TGTGCCAGCAGTTTACAGGTACCGTTGGGGACTGAAGCTTTCTTT. The encoded protein is CASSLQVPLGTEAFF.